A single sample gave rise to the 27 T cell receptor beta chains below, sequenced in a study of blood T cell repertoires in COVID-19. TCRdb keeps only in-frame clones here, not all; method: immunoSEQ multiplex PCR. The table lists 87,000 or so clones, roughly 76% of them singletons. The sequenced material came from peripheral blood. The receptors were sampled from a woman aged 80 or older with active or convalescent COVID-19.

As for this clone: The sample contains more than one DNA sequence encoding this CDR3. The rearrangement joins TRBV5-4 to TRBJ2-7; 9 bases align to TRBD1. The CDR3 covers 13 residues. Germline V CDR1 and CDR2: SGHNT, YYREEE (reference sequence). V was pared by 4 bases and J by 4 bases, with 3 bases of the junction left unmatched. For the CDR3, the DNA is TGTGCCAGCAGCGTGGACAGGGGATACGAGCAGTACTTC. Protein sequence: CASSVDRGYEQYF.

This chain uses TRBV7-9 with TRBJ1-1, with 7 nucleotides matching TRBD1. J was trimmed by 1 base and V by 5 bases; bases with no gene match: 7. CDR1 and CDR2 (germline): SEHNR, FQNEAQ (reference sequence). The CDR3 runs to 15 residues. Here the CDR3 reads CASSLSGQPNTEAFF. CDR3 in DNA: TGTGCCAGCAGCCTCTCGGGACAGCCGAACACTGAAGCTTTCTTT.

This clone appeared once. The rearrangement links TRBV12-5 to TRBJ1-2, with a weak D call TRBD1 (6 bases). Deletions cut 3 bases from V and 3 bases from J, with 17 bases between. This CDR3 spans 16 amino acids. CDR1 LGHNT and CDR2 FRNRAP come from the germline V gene. Here the CDR3 reads CASGFPPGQGHYGYTF. The CDR3 DNA reads as TGTGCTAGTGGTTTCCCCCCGGGGCAGGGGCACTATGGCTACACCTTC.

This clone was seen once. This chain joins TRBV19 and TRBJ1-1, with D possibly matching TRBD1 (6 bases). The CDR3 contains 15 residues. The ends were cut back, 5 bases at V and 4 bases at J, with 17 bases in the middle. The V gene's germline CDR1 is LNHDA and CDR2 SQIVND (reference sequence). This CDR3 reads CASSVTGRSGTEAFF. CDR3 nucleotide sequence: TGTGCCAGTAGTGTAACAGGGAGATCGGGCACTGAAGCTTTCTTT.

The gene calls are TRBV19 and TRBJ2-5, with 9 bases matching TRBD2. The CDR3 has 16 residues. V gave up 5 bases and J gave up 6 bases; unmatched junction bases: 13. Per germline, CDR1 LNHDA and CDR2 SQIVND (reference sequence). CDR3 protein: CASSRQRTSASQTQYF. The CDR3 DNA sequence: TGTGCCAGTAGTCGACAAAGGACTAGCGCGAGCCAGACCCAGTACTTC. The full variable domain, with the rest looked up from reference TRBV19 and TRBJ2-5, is DGGITQSPKYLFRKEGQNVTLSCEQNLNHDAMYWYRQDPGQGLRLIYYSQIVNDFQKGDIAEGYSVSREKKESFPLTVTSAQKNPTAFYLCASSRQRTSASQTQYFGPGTRLLVL.

V and J are TRBV7-2 and TRBJ2-7; 14 positions agree with TRBD2. The germline V gene encodes CDR1 SGHTA and CDR2 FQGNSA. V lost 7 bases to trimming and J lost 0 bases; unmatched junction nucleotides: 14. This CDR3 comprises 19 residues. CDR3 bases: TGTGCCAGCACCGTTATAGGGACTAGCGGGGGCCATCGCTCCTACGAGCAGTACTTC. Translated: CASTVIGTSGGHRSYEQYF. Together with reference TRBV7-2 and TRBJ2-7, the CDR3 gives the full variable domain: GAGVSQSPSNKVTEKGKDVELRCDPISGHTALYWYRQSLGQGLEFLIYFQGNSAPDKSGLPSDRFSAERTGGSVSTLTIQRTQQEDSAVYLCASTVIGTSGGHRSYEQYFGPGTRLTVT.

This clone was seen a handful of times. The chain has TRBV11-3 and TRBJ2-1, with D possibly being TRBD2 (7 bases). CDR3 length equals 15 residues. Germline CDR1 and CDR2: SGHNT and YENEEA. V was clipped by 5 bases and J by 4 bases, with 15 bases between them. This CDR3 reads CASSPGGGGYNEQFF. For the CDR3, the DNA is TGTGCCAGCAGCCCCGGGGGCGGGGGTTACAATGAGCAGTTCTTC.

The V and J genes are TRBV19 and TRBJ2-2; possible D gene TRBD2, 5 bases. The CDR3 is 14 amino acids. Germline V gene sequence: CDR1 LNHDA, CDR2 SQIVND (reference sequence). V lost 9 bases and J lost 0, with 11 bases in between. CDR3 loop: CASSGLANTGELFF. CDR3 nucleotide sequence: TGTGCCAGCTCAGGACTTGCGAACACCGGGGAGCTGTTTTTT.

The genes are TRBV7-2 and TRBJ1-1; perhaps TRBD1 as D (6 bases). Looked up from germline, CDR1 is SGHTA and CDR2 is FQGNSA. Trimming took 4 bases from V and 4 from J, leaving 10 bases between them. The CDR3 consists of 13 residues. For the CDR3, the DNA is TGTGCCAGCAGCTACGACAGGACCACTGAAGCTTTCTTT. It codes for CASSYDRTTEAFF.

This clone was found once. This chain links TRBV4-1 with TRBJ2-3; the match to TRBD2 covers 9 bases. The CDR3 has 16 amino acids. CDR1 MGHRA and CDR2 YSYEKL come from the germline V gene. V gave up 4 bases and J gave up 4 bases; unmatched junction bases: 9. The CDR3 DNA sequence: TGCGCCAGCAGCCGGGTTGCGGGGGGGGTTGCAGATACGCAGTATTTT. Translation: CASSRVAGGVADTQYF.

This chain links TRBV28 with TRBJ1-2, with 8 nucleotides matching TRBD1. CDR3 length: 14 amino acids. Germline values: CDR1 MDHEN, CDR2 SYDVKM. J was trimmed by 7 bases and V by 4 bases; bases with no gene match: 8. Here the CDR3 reads CASSSHRGRGGYTF. Written as DNA, the CDR3 is TGTGCCAGCAGTTCTCACAGGGGGAGGGGTGGCTACACCTTC.

CDR3 protein: CASSPDTNGGNTIYF. The CDR3 DNA reads TGTGCCAGCTCACCCGATACCAACGGTGGAAACACCATATATTTT. J is TRBJ1-3 and V is TRBV18; no clear D gene. V lost 3 bases and J 3 bases, leaving 12 bases between the germline ends. Germline CDR1 is KGHSH and CDR2 is LQKENI. This CDR3 contains 15 residues.

This chain joins TRBV11-1 and TRBJ1-1, with D possibly being TRBD1 (6 bases). V lost 5 bases and J lost 1, with 14 bases in between. This CDR3 region has 15 residues. Germline values: CDR1 SGHAT, CDR2 FQDESV (reference sequence). The CDR3 sequence: CASSLGQTKNTEAFF. CDR3 nucleotides: TGTGCCAGCAGCCTAGGACAGACGAAGAACACTGAAGCTTTCTTT.

This chain joins TRBV11-2 and TRBJ1-2; no firm D call. V was shortened by 1 base and J by 0 bases, with 12 bases between the two germline ends. The CDR3 is 16 residues long. Germline values: CDR1 SGHAT, CDR2 FQNNGV. The CDR3 sequence is CASSLVDIRTNYGYTF. CDR3 DNA sequence: TGTGCCAGCAGCTTAGTCGACATCCGCACTAACTATGGCTACACCTTC.

V is TRBV28 and J is TRBJ1-4, with unresolved D. Germline-derived CDR1 and CDR2 are MDHEN and SYDVKM. V was cut by 7 bases and J by 7 bases, with 19 bases left in between. CDR3 size: 15 residues. As DNA, the CDR3 is TGTGCCAGCAAACGAGGGAGTTGGGCGAGTGAAAAACTGTTTTTT. This gives the protein CASKRGSWASEKLFF.

The chain carries TRBV24-1 and TRBJ2-1; D is possibly TRBD1 (6 bases). The V end lost 3 bases, the J end lost 8 bases, and 13 bases lay between the germline ends. CDR1 is KGHDR, CDR2 SFDVKD, per germline. There are 14 residues in the CDR3. The DNA of the CDR3 is TGTGCCACCAGTGATAAATCAGGGGTTCATGAGCAGTTCTTC. It is translated as CATSDKSGVHEQFF.

The gene calls are TRBV19 and TRBJ1-5; 8 positions agree with TRBD1. V lost 8 bases and J lost 4; bases outside the gene matches: 13. The germline V gene has CDR1 LNHDA and CDR2 SQIVND (reference sequence). The CDR3 spans 16 residues. The CDR3 region has the DNA TGTGCCAGTTCAACGCAGGGGGCGAGAGGGAATCAGCCCCAGCATTTT. Encoded protein: CASSTQGARGNQPQHF.

The chain recombines TRBV9 with TRBJ2-1; maybe TRBD2 (6 bases). There are 14 residues in the CDR3. Per germline, CDR1 SGDLS and CDR2 YYNGEE. Trimming cost V 2 bases and J 5 bases, with 11 bases left between them. CDR3 in amino acids: CASSVGSGHNEQFF. CDR3 nucleotides: TGTGCCAGCAGCGTGGGTAGCGGCCACAATGAGCAGTTCTTC.

This chain links TRBV6-2 or TRBV6-3 with TRBJ1-1; TRBD1 aligns across 7 bases. In germline, CDR1 is MNHEY, CDR2 SVGEGT. Germline trimming cut 4 bases from V and 12 bases from J; bases unmatched to any gene: 11. The CDR3 is 13 amino acids. In DNA, the CDR3 is TGTGCCAGCAGTTTCCACCCAAACAGGGGATCTTTCTTT. It yields the protein CASSFHPNRGSFF.

The chain links TRBV4-1 to TRBJ1-5; 8 positions match TRBD1. The CDR3 runs 16 residues. With 5 bases clipped from V and 2 bases from J, the junction kept 8 bases outside the gene matches. Per the germline V gene, CDR1 is MGHRA and CDR2 is YSYEKL. The CDR3 DNA follows: TGCGCCAGCAGCGATGCAGACAGGGGAGGCAATCAGCCCCAGCATTTT. Protein: CASSDADRGGNQPQHF.

The V call is TRBV7-2, the J call TRBJ2-5, with 10 bases matching TRBD1. The V segment lost 8 bases and the J segment 10 bases; nucleotides outside the gene matches: 16. Germline CDR1 SGHTA, CDR2 FQGNSA. The CDR3 extends over 15 amino acids. In nucleotides, the CDR3 is TGTGCCAGCTCCCCGAGGGGACAGGGGAAGGTGGGCCAGTACTTC. The encoded protein is CASSPRGQGKVGQYF.

The J gene is TRBJ1-2, the V gene TRBV7-9; 8 bases align to TRBD1. Germline V CDR1 and CDR2: SEHNR, FQNEAQ (reference sequence). The CDR3 is made up of 15 amino acids. The trim removed 3 bases at V and 4 bases at J, leaving 7 bases unmatched. The CDR3 DNA sequence: TGTGCCAGCAGCTTTGGACAGGGAGAGGTCTATGGCTACACCTTC. This encodes CASSFGQGEVYGYTF.

The chain combines TRBV29-1 with TRBJ1-1; no reliable D call. The CDR3 is 12 residues long. Per the germline V gene, CDR1 is SQVTM and CDR2 is ANQGSEA. Trimming took off 0 bases at V and 5 bases at J, with 7 bases between the two ends. The CDR3 sequence is CSVEDPGTEAFF. The CDR3 nucleotides are TGCAGCGTTGAAGATCCGGGAACTGAAGCTTTCTTT.

The chain combines TRBV6-2 or TRBV6-3 with TRBJ2-2; TRBD2 might be the D (5 bases). Germline CDR1 MNHEY, CDR2 SVGEGT. V lost 4 bases and J 8 bases, leaving 8 bases between the germline ends. This CDR3 spans 12 amino acids. Here the CDR3 reads CASSSRGGELFF. The CDR3 DNA reads TGTGCCAGCAGTTCCCGGGGAGGGGAGCTGTTTTTT.

The genes are TRBV9 and TRBJ2-5; 8 nucleotides line up with TRBD1. This CDR3 is 15 amino acids long. Germline V gene lookup returns CDR1 SGDLS and CDR2 YYNGEE. The V and J ends lost 0 bases and 5 bases, in that order; junction bases with no gene match: 6. This CDR3 reads CASSVEAGGLETQYF. For the CDR3, the DNA is TGTGCCAGCAGCGTAGAGGCAGGGGGCTTGGAGACCCAGTACTTC.

The chain is built from TRBV16 and TRBJ1-2; perhaps TRBD1 as D (6 bases). The CDR3 consists of 13 residues. Trimming left V 2 bases short and J 6 bases short, with 10 bases between. Germline assignment: CDR1 KGHSY and CDR2 FQNENV. The CDR3 DNA reads as TGTGCCAGCAGCCAAAACAGGGCGGATGGCTACACCTTC. Translated: CASSQNRADGYTF.

The chain couples TRBV4-2 to TRBJ1-5; possible D gene TRBD1, 6 bases. The CDR3 length is 15 residues. V lost 2 bases and J 3 bases, leaving 11 bases between the germline ends. Germline assignment: CDR1 LGHNA and CDR2 YNFKEQ. The CDR3 loop reads CASSQQDSYNQPQHF. DNA for the CDR3: TGTGCCAGCAGCCAACAGGACAGCTACAATCAGCCCCAGCATTTT.